What follows is one TCR beta chain and its context. In preparing bulk TCR libraries, previously described methods and listed TCR primers were used. TCRdb re-called the PCR reads through MiXCR, storing one row per CDR3 protein. The data hold roughly 93,000 distinct CDR3 sequences, with roughly 25% observed a single time. This sample was included in a study of molecular identifiers for immune sequencing clone quantification. Trimming removed 2 bases at V and 2 bases at J, with 10 bases between. The CDR3 covers 13 residues. Germline values: CDR1 DFQATT, CDR2 SNEGSKA (reference sequence). It was from roughly 20,000 to 1,000,000 sorted cells, with 10%, 30% or 50% RNA, that naive CD8 libraries came. Sorting selected naive CD8 T cells with a CD8+CD4-CCR7+CD45RA+ phenotype.

The chain combines TRBV20-1 with TRBJ2-7, with D possibly called TRBD1 or TRBD2 (5 bases each). The sequence came from a human donor in good health. Some libraries in this study had Jurkat cell RNA spiked in. Sequenced: naive CD8+ T cells from blood, with Jurkat cell RNA spiked in. Subset indicated: FACS-sorted CD8+CD4-CCR7+CD45RA+ naive T cells. The CDR3 protein is CSARKEDTYEQYF. The CDR3, as DNA: TGCAGTGCTAGAAAGGAGGACACCTACGAGCAGTACTTC.